The T cell receptor (beta chain) under discussion was sequenced for a study of OX40 agonist ivuxolimab in advanced cancers. Turning to the study itself: A diagnosis of hepatocellular carcinoma, melanoma, renal cell or head and neck cancer was present in dose-escalation patients. Those enrolled were roughly 80% male, with a mean age of roughly 62 years and ages from about 20 to 90.

Findings of the study overall: Expanded clones tended on average to be more numerous among CD8+ T cells than CD4+.

Here immunoSEQ multiplex PCR was the method, and the copy in TCRdb shows in-frame clones only, minus some. The sample contains roughly 95,000 clones, approximately 84% of which appear only once. The CDR3 sequence is 15 residues long. Unmatched junction bases numbered 6, after V lost 0 bases and J lost 7 bases. Germline V gives CDR1 SGHTS, CDR2 YDEGEE. With respect to this clone: Its antigen is not identified.

The chain is built from TRBV5-8 and TRBJ1-2; 10 nucleotides line up with TRBD1. The TCR originated in an adult with an advanced solid tumor such as melanoma, head and neck, liver or kidney cancer. The sample in question was CD4+ or CD8+ T cells sorted from blood, obtained in a trial of the OX40 agonist ivuxolimab. The CDR3: CASSLARQGAVGYTF. CDR3 nucleotide sequence: TGTGCCAGCAGCTTGGCTCGACAGGGGGCCGTTGGCTACACCTTC. Together with reference TRBV5-8 and TRBJ1-2, the CDR3 gives the full variable domain: EAGVTQSPTHLIKTRGQQATLRCSPISGHTSVYWYQQALGLGLQFLLWYDEGEERNRGNFPPRFSGRQFPNYSSELNVNALELEDSALYLCASSLARQGAVGYTFGSGTRLTVV.